A selection of T cell receptor beta chains follows, all from one sample in a study of CD8 T cells in acute hepatitis C reinfection. Sequencing was performed with immunoSEQ multiplex PCR; in TCRdb, only in-frame clones are kept and a portion is missing. The table has over a thousand clones, roughly 50% seen once. The sample here was HCV NS3-1073 tetramer-sorted CD8+ T cells from PBMCs, taken during acute infection. These receptor sequences come from a woman aged 18-29 years who spontaneously cleared hepatitis C infection. Both conserved end residues are part of each CDR3. Fields, in order: D gene, CDR3 length, clone size, J gene, V gene, CDR3 DNA, CDR3 protein. D genes are given only for firm matches. The size entry is marked missing in some rows and otherwise reads once, few, many or a size class.

D: -; length: 15; size: few; J: TRBJ1-1; V: TRBV16; DNA: TGTGCCAGCAGCCGAAAACCCGACGAGGGCACTGAAGCTTTCTTT; CDR3: CASSRKPDEGTEAFF
D: -; length: 19; size: -; J: TRBJ2-1; V: TRBV29-1; DNA: TGCAGCGCGCCACCCGACACAGGGTTCGGGACTTTCTCCTACAATGAGCAGTTCTTC; CDR3: CSAPPDTGFGTFSYNEQFF
D: TRBD1; length: 18; size: -; J: TRBJ1-2; V: TRBV5-8; DNA: TGTGCCAGCAGCCAAGAGTTAGGATTGAGGACAGGTGAATATGGCTACACCTTC; CDR3: CASSQELGLRTGEYGYTF
D: -; length: 15; size: few; J: TRBJ2-7; V: TRBV4-2; DNA: TGTGCCAGCAGCCAAGAGCAGGGTCCCTGGGGGGAGCAGTACTTC; CDR3: CASSQEQGPWGEQYF
D: -; length: 15; size: -; J: TRBJ2-5; V: TRBV19; DNA: TGTGCCAGTAGTATAGTGTGGAGGGCTTGGGGGACCCAGTACTTC; CDR3: CASSIVWRAWGTQYF
D: -; length: 16; size: -; J: TRBJ1-3; V: TRBV2; DNA: TGTGCCAGCGACCCCGCCTCGGCAGAGGAACTTGACACCATATATTTT; CDR3: CASDPASAEELDTIYF
D: -; length: 16; size: -; J: TRBJ2-1; V: TRBV4-2; DNA: TGTGCCAGCAGCCAAGAGACTAGGGGGGTTTGGGGAGAGCAGTTCTTC; CDR3: CASSQETRGVWGEQFF
D: -; length: 14; size: -; J: TRBJ1-4; V: TRBV11-2; DNA: TGTGCCAGCAGCGTCCAGGGATCTTATGAAAAACTGTTTTTT; CDR3: CASSVQGSYEKLFF
D: -; length: 13; size: -; J: TRBJ1-1; V: TRBV5-6; DNA: TGTGCCAGCAGCTTGGGCGCAGACGTAGAAGCTTTCTTT; CDR3: CASSLGADVEAFF
D: TRBD1; length: 15; size: -; J: TRBJ2-7; V: TRBV5-5; DNA: TGTGCCAGCAGCCAAGAAACAGGGGAATGGGGCGAGCAGTACTTC; CDR3: CASSQETGEWGEQYF
D: TRBD1; length: 15; size: once; J: TRBJ1-6; V: TRBV5-6; DNA: TGTGCCAGCAGCTTAGGGACAGGGCAACCAACACCCCTCCACTTT; CDR3: CASSLGTGQPTPLHF
D: -; length: 12; size: few; J: TRBJ1-1; V: TRBV4-2; DNA: TGTGCCAGCAGCCAAGGCCCCGAAGGGTGCTTCTTT; CDR3: CASSQGPEGCFF
D: TRBD1; length: 14; size: -; J: TRBJ2-7; V: TRBV27; DNA: TGTGCCAGCAGTCCTCTCGGACAGGCCTACGAGCAGTACTTC; CDR3: CASSPLGQAYEQYF
D: -; length: 16; size: few; J: TRBJ1-1; V: TRBV15; DNA: TGTGCCACCAGCATCGACGGGGGTGGGGTGAACACTGAAGCTTTCTTT; CDR3: CATSIDGGGVNTEAFF
D: TRBD2; length: 15; size: -; J: TRBJ2-1; V: TRBV7-6; DNA: TGTGCCAGCAGCCAAGAAGTCGCCGGGGGGAATGAGCAGTTCTTC; CDR3: CASSQEVAGGNEQFF
D: TRBD1; length: 16; size: -; J: TRBJ2-7; V: TRBV7-3; DNA: TGTGCCAGCAGCTCATCCGGGACAGGGTACTCCTACGAGCAGTACTTC; CDR3: CASSSSGTGYSYEQYF
D: -; length: 17; size: -; J: TRBJ2-7; V: TRBV6-1; DNA: TGTGCCAGCAGTGAATGGTCCTGGGCGGGGGCGGCCTACGAGCAGTACTTC; CDR3: CASSEWSWAGAAYEQYF
D: -; length: 13; size: -; J: TRBJ1-1; V: TRBV10-2; DNA: TGCGCCAGCTGGGAAGAGGCGGACACTGAAGCTTTCTTT; CDR3: CASWEEADTEAFF
D: TRBD1; length: 16; size: few; J: TRBJ2-1; V: TRBV12-5; DNA: TGTGCTAGTGGGCAGACCACAGGGGGCGATAACAATGAGCAGTTCTTC; CDR3: CASGQTTGGDNNEQFF
D: TRBD1; length: 17; size: -; J: TRBJ2-7; V: TRBV7-2; DNA: TGTGCCAGCAGCCGGGACAGGGGAATTGGTGAAAGCTACGAGCAGTACTTC; CDR3: CASSRDRGIGESYEQYF
D: -; length: 14; size: -; J: TRBJ2-5; V: TRBV5-6; DNA: TGTGCCAGCAGCTTGGCCAGCAGGGAAGAGACCCAGTACTTC; CDR3: CASSLASREETQYF
D: -; length: 14; size: few; J: TRBJ1-2; V: TRBV14; DNA: TGTGCCAGCAGCCAAGGGACAGAGGTGGATGGCTACACCTTC; CDR3: CASSQGTEVDGYTF
D: -; length: 10; size: few; J: TRBJ1-2; V: TRBV7-9; DNA: TGTGCCAGCAGCTCGTACGGCTACACCTTC; CDR3: CASSSYGYTF
D: TRBD1; length: 17; size: -; J: TRBJ2-7; V: TRBV4-1; DNA: TGCGCCAGCAGCCAAGAGGGCCCGGGACAGGGTTTTTACGAGCAGTACTTC; CDR3: CASSQEGPGQGFYEQYF
D: -; length: 13; size: large; J: TRBJ1-1; V: TRBV14; DNA: TGTGCCAGCAGCTCCGGAAGGAGCACTGAAGCTTTCTTT; CDR3: CASSSGRSTEAFF
D: -; length: 18; size: few; J: TRBJ2-7; V: TRBV12-2; DNA: TGTGCAAGTCGCTTAGCGCGCGTACTGTATATTGGGGGAGGAAAGCAGTACTTC; CDR3: CASRLARVLYIGGGKQYF
D: -; length: 16; size: -; J: TRBJ2-2; V: TRBV7-5; DNA: TGTGCCAGCAGCTTAGATGGCAACGCGAACACCGGGGAGCTGTTTTTT; CDR3: CASSLDGNANTGELFF
D: -; length: 14; size: -; J: TRBJ2-5; V: TRBV4-2; DNA: TGTGCCAGCAGCCAACCCGGACAGTGGGAGACCCAGTACTTC; CDR3: CASSQPGQWETQYF
D: TRBD1; length: 15; size: once; J: TRBJ1-2; V: TRBV15; DNA: TGTGCCACCAGCAGAAATACAGGGGAAAACTATGGCTACACCTTC; CDR3: CATSRNTGENYGYTF
D: TRBD2; length: 15; size: -; J: TRBJ2-1; V: TRBV7-6; DNA: TGTGCCAGCAGCCCCGAGGTAGCGGGAGGAAATGAGCAGTTCTTC; CDR3: CASSPEVAGGNEQFF
D: TRBD1; length: 18; size: few; J: TRBJ1-2; V: TRBV27; DNA: TGTGCCAGCAGTCCGACCGGGACAGGGGACGGTGCTTACTATGGCTACACCTTC; CDR3: CASSPTGTGDGAYYGYTF
D: TRBD2; length: 17; size: few; J: TRBJ2-3; V: TRBV11-1; DNA: TGTGCCAGCAGCAAAGAAGTGGCCGCGGGGGGTGGAGATACGCAGTATTTT; CDR3: CASSKEVAAGGGDTQYF
D: -; length: 17; size: -; J: TRBJ2-1; V: TRBV7-3; DNA: TGTGCCAGCAGCCGCCATCAGGGGGAGGGCCTTCCAAATGAGCAGTTCTTC; CDR3: CASSRHQGEGLPNEQFF
D: TRBD2; length: 14; size: few; J: TRBJ2-1; V: TRBV5-6; DNA: TGTGCCAGCAGCTTGTCTAGCCGGGAGGATGAGCAGTTCTTC; CDR3: CASSLSSREDEQFF
D: TRBD2; length: 16; size: few; J: TRBJ2-3; V: TRBV6-1; DNA: TGTGCCAGCAGTGAAGGGACTAGCGGGATGGCAGATACGCAGTATTTT; CDR3: CASSEGTSGMADTQYF
D: TRBD1; length: 16; size: -; J: TRBJ1-2; V: TRBV28; DNA: TGTGCCAGCAGTCACCCGACAGGGTCCCTGAGCTATGGCTACACCTTC; CDR3: CASSHPTGSLSYGYTF
D: -; length: 17; size: -; J: TRBJ1-2; V: TRBV9; DNA: TGTGCCAGCAGCCCGATCGAAGGAGATACCGGGACGTATGGCTACACCTTC; CDR3: CASSPIEGDTGTYGYTF
D: TRBD2; length: 15; size: -; J: TRBJ2-5; V: TRBV6-6; DNA: TGTGCCAGCAGTTACCTAGCGGACAAGCAAGAGACCCAGTACTTC; CDR3: CASSYLADKQETQYF
D: -; length: 15; size: -; J: TRBJ1-2; V: TRBV4-2; DNA: TGTGCCAGCAGCCAAGAATACGGGGGGTGGGGTGGCTACACCTTC; CDR3: CASSQEYGGWGGYTF
D: TRBD1; length: 16; size: once; J: TRBJ2-7; V: TRBV7-1; DNA: TGTGCCAGCAGCTCATCCGGGACAGGGTACTCCTACGAGCAGTACTTC; CDR3: CASSSSGTGYSYEQYF
D: TRBD2; length: 15; size: -; J: TRBJ2-1; V: TRBV4-2; DNA: TGTGCCAGCAGCCAAGGGCTAGCGGAGGCCAGTGAGCAGTTCTTC; CDR3: CASSQGLAEASEQFF
D: -; length: 14; size: -; J: TRBJ1-1; V: TRBV15; DNA: TGTGCCACCAGCAGAATCGGGCCGAACACTGAAGCTTTCTTT; CDR3: CATSRIGPNTEAFF
D: TRBD1; length: 13; size: -; J: TRBJ2-7; V: TRBV10-1; DNA: TGCGCCAGCAGTCCCCGACAGGGCTGGGAGCAGTACTTC; CDR3: CASSPRQGWEQYF
D: -; length: 14; size: few; J: TRBJ2-5; V: TRBV19; DNA: TGTGCCAGTAGTATCCCTGGGGACTGGGAGACCCAGTACTTC; CDR3: CASSIPGDWETQYF
D: -; length: 14; size: medium-sized; J: TRBJ2-1; V: TRBV2; DNA: TGTGCCACCCTCTTCGTACAGGGCTACAATGAGCAGTTCTTC; CDR3: CATLFVQGYNEQFF
D: -; length: 13; size: -; J: TRBJ2-5; V: TRBV5-4; DNA: TGTGCCAGCAGCTTGGATTCGGGAGAGACCCAGTACTTC; CDR3: CASSLDSGETQYF
D: -; length: 17; size: large; J: TRBJ1-1; V: TRBV13; DNA: TGTGCCAGCAGCTTCATAGGCGGTGATTTTATGAACACTGAAGCTTTCTTT; CDR3: CASSFIGGDFMNTEAFF
D: TRBD2; length: 15; size: -; J: TRBJ2-3; V: TRBV2; DNA: TGTGCCAGCAGGGCCAGCAGCGGGAGCCCAGATACGCAGTATTTT; CDR3: CASRASSGSPDTQYF
D: TRBD1; length: 16; size: -; J: TRBJ1-2; V: TRBV10-2; DNA: TGCGCCAGCAGTGAGTCGGGAACTACAGGGGCGGGTGGCTACACCTTC; CDR3: CASSESGTTGAGGYTF
D: TRBD2; length: 16; size: few; J: TRBJ2-7; V: TRBV27; DNA: TGTGCCAGCAGTCCCAGACTAGCGGGGCAACCCTACGAGCAGTACTTC; CDR3: CASSPRLAGQPYEQYF
D: TRBD2; length: 18; size: -; J: TRBJ2-2; V: TRBV19; DNA: TGTGCCAGTAAGGTTCAATCGGGACTAGACGGGAACACCGGGGAGCTGTTTTTT; CDR3: CASKVQSGLDGNTGELFF
D: TRBD2; length: 16; size: -; J: TRBJ2-2; V: TRBV4-1; DNA: TGTGCCAGCAGCCAAGATGGGGCGGGAGCTGTTGGGGAGCTGTTTTTT; CDR3: CASSQDGAGAVGELFF
D: -; length: 14; size: -; J: TRBJ1-1; V: TRBV21-1; DNA: TGTGCCAGCAGCAAAGATCGGGGGGGCACTGAAGCTTTCTTT; CDR3: CASSKDRGGTEAFF
D: TRBD2; length: 17; size: -; J: TRBJ2-3; V: TRBV5-4; DNA: TGTGCCAGCAGCTTGGTAACTAGCGGGGGATACACAGATACGCAGTATTTT; CDR3: CASSLVTSGGYTDTQYF
D: -; length: 13; size: -; J: TRBJ1-1; V: TRBV4-2; DNA: TGTGCCAGCAGCCAAGAGACGGGGACTGAAGCTTTCTTT; CDR3: CASSQETGTEAFF
D: -; length: 15; size: few; J: TRBJ2-1; V: TRBV23-1; DNA: TGCGCCAGCAGTCAATCCCCGGCCCGGGCGGGGTGGCAGTTCTTC; CDR3: CASSQSPARAGWQFF
D: -; length: 14; size: -; J: TRBJ2-5; V: TRBV11-2; DNA: TGTGCCAGCAGCACTCCTGGGGGTTGGGAGACCCAGTACTTC; CDR3: CASSTPGGWETQYF
D: -; length: 16; size: medium-sized; J: TRBJ2-7; V: TRBV19; DNA: TGTGCCAGTAGTACCGAGATTAAGGAGTACTCCTACGAGCAGTACTTC; CDR3: CASSTEIKEYSYEQYF